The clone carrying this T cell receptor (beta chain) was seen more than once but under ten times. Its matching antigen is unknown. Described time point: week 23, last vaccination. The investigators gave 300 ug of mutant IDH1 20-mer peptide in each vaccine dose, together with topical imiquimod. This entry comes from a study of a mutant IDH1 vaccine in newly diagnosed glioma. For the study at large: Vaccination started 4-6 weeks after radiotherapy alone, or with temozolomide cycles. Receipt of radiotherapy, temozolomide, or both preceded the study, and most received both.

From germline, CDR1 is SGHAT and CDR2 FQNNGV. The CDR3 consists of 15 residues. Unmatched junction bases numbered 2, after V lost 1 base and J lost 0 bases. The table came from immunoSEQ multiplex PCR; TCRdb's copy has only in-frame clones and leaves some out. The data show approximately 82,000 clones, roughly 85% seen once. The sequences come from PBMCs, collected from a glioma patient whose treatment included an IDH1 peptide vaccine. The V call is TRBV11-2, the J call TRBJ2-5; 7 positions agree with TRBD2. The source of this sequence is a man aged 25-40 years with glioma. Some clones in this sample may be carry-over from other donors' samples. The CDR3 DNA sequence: TGTGCCAGCAGCTTAGGTGGGACTAACCAAGAGACCCAGTACTTC. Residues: CASSLGGTNQETQYF.